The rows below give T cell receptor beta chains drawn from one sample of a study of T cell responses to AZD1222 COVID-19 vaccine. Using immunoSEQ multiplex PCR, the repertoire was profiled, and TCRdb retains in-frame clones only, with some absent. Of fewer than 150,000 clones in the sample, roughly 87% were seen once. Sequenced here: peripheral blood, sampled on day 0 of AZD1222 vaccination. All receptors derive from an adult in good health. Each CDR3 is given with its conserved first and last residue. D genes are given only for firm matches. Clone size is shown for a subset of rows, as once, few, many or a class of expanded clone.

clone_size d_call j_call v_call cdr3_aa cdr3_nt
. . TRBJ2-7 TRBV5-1 CASSLRPGESYEQYF TGCGCCAGCAGCTTGAGGCCAGGGGAATCCTACGAGCAGTACTTC
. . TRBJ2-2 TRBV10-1 CASSEGAQGWVNTGELFF TGCGCCAGCAGTGAAGGGGCCCAGGGATGGGTGAACACCGGGGAGCTGTTTTTT
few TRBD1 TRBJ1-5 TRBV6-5 CASSSRTGPQPQHF TGTGCCAGCAGTTCTCGGACAGGGCCCCAGCCCCAGCATTTT
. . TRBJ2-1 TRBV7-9 CASSSRRAAPNEQFF TGTGCCAGCAGCTCCCGTCGGGCAGCCCCTAATGAGCAGTTCTTC
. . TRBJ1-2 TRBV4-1 CASSQTGQRYGYTF TGCGCCAGCAGCCAAACGGGACAACGCTATGGCTACACCTTC
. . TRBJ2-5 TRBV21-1 CASSNGEGEETQYF TGTGCCAGCAGCAACGGTGAGGGAGAAGAGACCCAGTACTTC
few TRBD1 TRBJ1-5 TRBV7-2 CASSPDRGSNQPQHF TGTGCCAGCAGCCCGGACAGGGGGTCGAATCAGCCCCAGCATTTT
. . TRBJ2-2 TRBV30 CAWSVVDQSELFF TGTGCCTGGAGTGTGGTCGACCAATCGGAGCTGTTTTTT
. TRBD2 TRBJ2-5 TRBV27 CASSAPGTSGSGVQETQYF TGTGCCAGCAGTGCCCCCGGGACTAGCGGGAGCGGGGTCCAAGAGACCCAGTACTTC
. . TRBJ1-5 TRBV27 CATRYRVHQPQHF TGTGCCACACGATACAGGGTCCATCAGCCCCAGCATTTT
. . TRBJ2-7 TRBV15 CATSDRDSTYEQYF TGTGCCACCAGCGACCGGGACTCAACCTACGAGCAGTACTTC
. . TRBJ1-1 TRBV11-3 CASSWGTGNTEAFF TGTGCCAGCAGCTGGGGGACGGGGAACACTGAAGCTTTCTTT
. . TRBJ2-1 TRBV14 CASSERAGSYNEQFF TGTGCCAGCAGCGAAAGAGCAGGCTCCTACAATGAGCAGTTCTTC
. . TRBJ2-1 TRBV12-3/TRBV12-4 CASSFLGGEQFF TGTGCCAGCAGTTTTCTTGGCGGTGAGCAGTTCTTC
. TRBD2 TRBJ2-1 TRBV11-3 CASSSGTSGYNEQFF TGTGCCAGCAGCTCCGGGACTAGCGGCTACAATGAGCAGTTCTTC
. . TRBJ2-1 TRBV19 CASRGVDPKSYNEQFF TGTGCCAGTAGGGGAGTTGACCCGAAATCCTACAATGAGCAGTTCTTC
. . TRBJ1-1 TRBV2 CASSEWKGGTEAFF TGTGCCAGCAGTGAATGGAAGGGTGGCACTGAAGCTTTCTTT
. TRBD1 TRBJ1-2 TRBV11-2 CASSLDLQGASGYTF TGTGCCAGCAGCTTAGATTTGCAGGGGGCGAGTGGCTACACCTTC
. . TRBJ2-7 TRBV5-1 CASSPRGNYEQYF TGCGCCAGCAGCCCACGGGGGAACTACGAGCAGTACTTC
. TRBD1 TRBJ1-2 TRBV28 CASNGAGQGAHGYTF TGTGCCAGCAACGGCGCCGGACAGGGGGCTCATGGCTACACCTTC
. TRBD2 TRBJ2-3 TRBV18 CASSATGTSLDTQYF TGTGCCAGCTCAGCCACCGGGACTAGCCTCGATACGCAGTATTTT
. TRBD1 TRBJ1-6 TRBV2 CASRGTANSPLHF TGTGCCAGCAGAGGGACAGCAAATTCACCCCTCCACTTT
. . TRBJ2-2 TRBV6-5 CASSYSKGEYTGELFF TGTGCCAGCAGTTACTCGAAAGGGGAGTACACCGGGGAGCTGTTTTTT
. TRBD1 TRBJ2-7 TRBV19 CASSNDRALLGEQYF TGTGCCAGTAGTAATGACAGGGCTCTACTAGGCGAGCAGTACTTC
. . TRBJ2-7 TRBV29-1 CSVGKRLQADEQYF TGCAGCGTTGGAAAACGACTCCAGGCGGACGAGCAGTACTTC
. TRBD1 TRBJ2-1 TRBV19 CASSQLETGGNEQFF TGTGCCAGTAGCCAATTAGAGACAGGGGGCAATGAGCAGTTCTTC
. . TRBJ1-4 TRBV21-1 CASSRPGQDTEKLFF TGTGCCAGCAGCAGACCGGGACAGGACACCGAAAAACTGTTTTTT
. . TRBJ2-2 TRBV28 CASTGTPGVTGELFF TGTGCCAGCACCGGAACCCCAGGGGTCACCGGGGAGCTGTTTTTT
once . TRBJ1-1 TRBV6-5 CASRTGQKNTEAFF TGTGCCAGCAGAACCGGACAGAAGAACACTGAAGCTTTCTTT
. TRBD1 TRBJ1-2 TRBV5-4 CASSAGQGVNYGYTF TGTGCCAGCAGCGCCGGACAGGGGGTGAACTATGGCTACACCTTC
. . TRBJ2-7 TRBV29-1 CSAKHSGNYEQYF TGCAGCGCTAAACACTCAGGGAACTACGAGCAGTACTTC
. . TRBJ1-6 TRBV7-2 CASSLWGREAPLHF TGTGCCAGCAGCTTATGGGGGAGAGAGGCACCCCTCCACTTT
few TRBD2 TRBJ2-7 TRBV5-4 CASSHAGGAYEQYF TGTGCCAGCAGCCACGCGGGGGGCGCATACGAGCAGTACTTC
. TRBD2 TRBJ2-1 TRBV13 CASSLLAGGDYNEQFF TGTGCCAGCAGCTTACTAGCGGGGGGGGACTACAATGAGCAGTTCTTC
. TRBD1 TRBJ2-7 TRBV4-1 CASSPDRGWKQYF TGCGCCAGCAGCCCGGACAGGGGTTGGAAGCAGTACTTC
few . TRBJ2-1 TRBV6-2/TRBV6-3 CASSQLSEQFF TGTGCCAGCAGCCAGTTGAGTGAGCAGTTCTTC
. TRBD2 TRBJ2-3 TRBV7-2 CASSDRPAGAGSTDTQYF TGTGCCAGCAGCGACCGACCAGCGGGAGCGGGAAGCACAGATACGCAGTATTTT
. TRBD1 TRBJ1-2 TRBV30 CAWNNPSSDRGLGYTF TGTGCCTGGAACAACCCATCATCGGACAGGGGGCTTGGCTACACCTTC
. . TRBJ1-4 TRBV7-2 CASSLEGTFNEKLFF TGTGCCAGCAGCTTAGAAGGGACTTTCAATGAAAAACTGTTTTTT
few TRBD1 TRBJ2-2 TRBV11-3 CASSAGTGYTGELFF TGTGCCAGCAGCGCCGGGACAGGGTACACCGGGGAGCTGTTTTTT
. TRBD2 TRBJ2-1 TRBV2 CASSPNGLVYNEQFF TGTGCCAGCAGCCCAAATGGACTAGTCTACAATGAGCAGTTCTTC
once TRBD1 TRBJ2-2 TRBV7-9 CASSLARGPTGELFF TGTGCCAGCAGCTTAGCCAGGGGGCCCACCGGGGAGCTGTTTTTT
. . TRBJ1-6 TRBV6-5 CASAQTNSPLHF TGTGCCAGCGCACAGACCAATTCACCCCTCCACTTT
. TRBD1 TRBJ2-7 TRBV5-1 CASSRDSSLGYEQYF TGCGCCAGCAGCCGGGACAGCTCATTGGGATACGAGCAGTACTTC
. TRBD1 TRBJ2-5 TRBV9 CASSSRGTAQETQYF TGTGCCAGCAGTTCAAGGGGGACAGCACAAGAGACCCAGTACTTC
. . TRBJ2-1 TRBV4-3 CASSQDTGGSGTYNEQFF TGCGCCAGCAGCCAAGATACAGGGGGTAGCGGGACCTACAATGAGCAGTTCTTC
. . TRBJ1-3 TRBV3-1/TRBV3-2 CASSQDPGTGNTIYF TGTGCCAGCAGCCAAGATCCCGGGACGGGAAACACCATATATTTT